This note documents a single T cell receptor beta chain sequence. Patients who had autoimmune disease history or got systemic immunosuppression were left out. Using immunoSEQ multiplex PCR, the repertoire was profiled, and TCRdb retains in-frame clones only, with some absent. The table lists about 79,000 clones, about 92% of them singletons. This specimen belongs to a study of OX40 agonist ivuxolimab in advanced cancers. The material sequenced was CD4+ or CD8+ T cells sorted from blood, taken in a trial of the OX40 agonist ivuxolimab. This TCR was sampled from an adult with an advanced solid tumor such as melanoma, head and neck, liver or kidney cancer.

CDR3 protein: CASSLAGRSGANVLTF. In nucleotides, the CDR3 is TGTGCCAGCAGCTTGGCCGGCCGCTCTGGGGCCAACGTCCTGACTTTC. The chain is built from TRBV5-6 and TRBJ2-6; D is unclear. Between the trimmed V and J ends, which lost 0 bases and 0 bases, there was a span of 7 bases. This CDR3 comprises 16 residues. Germline V CDR1 and CDR2: SGHDT, YYEEEE.